This T cell receptor (beta chain) was documented in a study of blood T cell repertoires in COVID-19. Produced via immunoSEQ multiplex PCR; TCRdb's table is partial and in-frame only. The sample records about 180,000 clones, about nine tenths being singletons. This CDR3 region has 14 residues. J gave up 7 bases and V 4 bases, and 4 bases lay outside the gene matches. Germline CDR1 is SGHNT and CDR2 is YYREEE (reference sequence). The chain has TRBV5-4 and TRBJ2-7; 14 bases match TRBD2. Sequenced input: peripheral blood. The source of this sequence is a woman aged 25 to 39 with acute or convalescent COVID-19. CDR3 bases: TGTGCCAGCAGCCGGGGACTAGCGGGAGCAGAGCAGTACTTC. Protein product: CASSRGLAGAEQYF.